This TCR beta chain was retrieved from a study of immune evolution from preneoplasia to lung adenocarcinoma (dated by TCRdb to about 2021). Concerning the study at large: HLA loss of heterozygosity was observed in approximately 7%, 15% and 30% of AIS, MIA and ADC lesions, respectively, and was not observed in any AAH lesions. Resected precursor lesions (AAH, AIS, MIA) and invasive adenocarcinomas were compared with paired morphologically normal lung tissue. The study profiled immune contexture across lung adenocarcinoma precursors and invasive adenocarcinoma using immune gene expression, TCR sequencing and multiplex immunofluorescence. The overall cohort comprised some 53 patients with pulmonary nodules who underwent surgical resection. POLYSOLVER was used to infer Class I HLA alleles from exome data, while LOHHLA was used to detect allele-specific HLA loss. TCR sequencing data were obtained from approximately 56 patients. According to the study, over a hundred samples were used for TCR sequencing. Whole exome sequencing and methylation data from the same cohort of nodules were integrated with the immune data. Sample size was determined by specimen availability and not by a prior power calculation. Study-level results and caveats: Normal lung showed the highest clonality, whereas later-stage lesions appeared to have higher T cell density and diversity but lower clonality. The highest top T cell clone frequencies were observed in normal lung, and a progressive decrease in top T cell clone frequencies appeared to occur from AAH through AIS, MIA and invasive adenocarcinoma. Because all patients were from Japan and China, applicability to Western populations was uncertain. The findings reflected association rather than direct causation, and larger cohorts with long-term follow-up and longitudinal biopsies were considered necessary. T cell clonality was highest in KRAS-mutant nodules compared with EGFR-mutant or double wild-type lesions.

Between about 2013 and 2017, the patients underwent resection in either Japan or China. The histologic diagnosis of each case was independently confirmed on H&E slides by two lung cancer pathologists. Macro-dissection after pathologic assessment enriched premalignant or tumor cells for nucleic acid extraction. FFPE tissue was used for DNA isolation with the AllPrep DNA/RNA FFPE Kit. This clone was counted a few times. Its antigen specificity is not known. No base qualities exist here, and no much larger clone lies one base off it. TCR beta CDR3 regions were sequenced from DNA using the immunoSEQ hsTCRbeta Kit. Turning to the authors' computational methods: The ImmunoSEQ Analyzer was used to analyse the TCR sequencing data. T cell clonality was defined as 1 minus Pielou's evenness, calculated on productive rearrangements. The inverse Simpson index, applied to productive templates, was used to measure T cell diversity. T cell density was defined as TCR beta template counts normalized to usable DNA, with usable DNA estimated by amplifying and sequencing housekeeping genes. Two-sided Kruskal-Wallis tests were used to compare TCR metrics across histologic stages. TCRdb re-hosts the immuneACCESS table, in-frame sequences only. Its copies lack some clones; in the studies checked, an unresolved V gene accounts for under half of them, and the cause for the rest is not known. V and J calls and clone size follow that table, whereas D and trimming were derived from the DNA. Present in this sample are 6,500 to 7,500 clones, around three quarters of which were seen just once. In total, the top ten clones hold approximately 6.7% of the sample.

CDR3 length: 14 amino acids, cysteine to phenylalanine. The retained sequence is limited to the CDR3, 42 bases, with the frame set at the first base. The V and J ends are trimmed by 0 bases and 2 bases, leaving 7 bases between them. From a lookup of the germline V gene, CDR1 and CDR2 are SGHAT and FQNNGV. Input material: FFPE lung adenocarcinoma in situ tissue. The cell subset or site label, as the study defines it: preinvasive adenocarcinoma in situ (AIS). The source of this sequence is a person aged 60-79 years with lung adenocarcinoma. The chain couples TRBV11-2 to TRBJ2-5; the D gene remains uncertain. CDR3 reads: CASSLDRAQETQYF. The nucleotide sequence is TGTGCCAGCAGCTTAGATCGGGCTCAAGAGACCCAGTACTTC.